Following are 32 T cell receptor beta chains from one sample sequenced in a study of blood T cell repertoires in COVID-19. The protocol was immunoSEQ multiplex PCR, while the TCRdb copy is restricted to in-frame clones and leaves out a portion. The table lists roughly 260,000 clones, roughly 80% of them singletons. Specimen: PBMCs or T cells enriched from blood (not recorded which). The receptor source for this set is a middle-aged woman who had been exposed to COVID-19.

The rearrangement uses TRBV14 and TRBJ2-1, with 10 positions matching TRBD1. Germline V gives CDR1 SGHDN, CDR2 FVKESK. The CDR3 has 16 residues. The V segment lost 0 bases and the J segment 7 bases; nucleotides outside the gene matches: 6. The CDR3 sequence: CASSQDRGDRGNEQFF. The DNA of the CDR3 is TGTGCCAGCAGCCAAGATCGGGGGGACAGGGGAAATGAGCAGTTCTTC.

V is TRBV5-1 and J is TRBJ2-5; 11 bases align to TRBD2. Germline V gives CDR1 SGHRS, CDR2 YFSETQ. CDR3 length equals 16 residues. After removal of 4 bases from V and 1 base from J, the junction contained 6 bases not matched to a gene. The CDR3 DNA is TGCGCCAGCAGCCCAGGGACTAGCGGCTCCCAAGAGACCCAGTACTTC. Its translation is CASSPGTSGSQETQYF.

This clone appeared a single time. The CDR3 coding sequence is TGTGCCAGCAGCCCTCGCGCTAGCGGGGACACCGGGGAGCTGTTTTTT. Its protein is CASSPRASGDTGELFF. This chain uses TRBV7-2 with TRBJ2-2; 9 bases are a match to TRBD2. The CDR3 is 16 residues long. V gave up 5 bases and J gave up 3 bases; unmatched junction bases: 7. The germline V gene encodes CDR1 SGHTA and CDR2 FQGNSA.

This clone has a handful of counts. The rearrangement joins TRBV27 to TRBJ1-5; TRBD1 agrees at 11 bases. The CDR3 sequence is 16 residues long. Germline CDR1 reads MNHEY; CDR2 reads SMNVEV (reference sequence). V trimming: 0 bases; J trimming: 5 bases; junction bases outside the gene matches: 3. CDR3 coding DNA: TGTGCCAGCAGTTTATCCGGGACAGGGGGTCATCAGCCCCAGCATTTT. Protein sequence: CASSLSGTGGHQPQHF.

This sequence joins TRBV28 and TRBJ1-1; 7 bases map to TRBD1. V shed 5 bases, J shed 4 bases, and the junction held 7 bases outside the gene matches. Per the germline V gene, CDR1 is MDHEN and CDR2 is SYDVKM. The CDR3 totals 14 residues. Here the CDR3 reads CASSDTQGVTEAFF. Written as DNA, the CDR3 is TGTGCCAGCAGTGATACTCAGGGGGTCACTGAAGCTTTCTTT.

The rearrangement joins TRBV19 to TRBJ1-1; 11 bases map to TRBD1. The CDR3 length is 13 residues. The J segment lost 8 bases and the V segment lost 7 bases, leaving 6 bases of the junction unmatched. Germline V gene lookup returns CDR1 LNHDA and CDR2 SQIVND (reference sequence). For the CDR3, the DNA is TGTGCCAGTACCTGGGGGACAGGGGGGGAAGCTTTCTTT. The encoded protein is CASTWGTGGEAFF.

This clone has just a few counts. The chain joins TRBV5-3 to TRBJ1-1, with D maybe TRBD1 (5 bases). TRBV5-3 is assigned to the ORF class and has an uncertain function. This CDR3 has 13 residues. The germline V and J ends were trimmed by 0 bases and 4 bases, with 7 bases remaining between them. Here the CDR3 DNA reads TGTGCCAGAAGCTTGGACAGGTTCACTGAAGCTTTCTTT. Protein: CARSLDRFTEAFF.

The chain links TRBV4-2 to TRBJ1-4, with 8 bases lining up with TRBD1. With 0 bases clipped from V and 8 bases from J, the junction kept 5 bases outside the gene matches. The CDR3 loop spans 15 amino acids. Per the germline V gene, CDR1 is LGHNA and CDR2 is YNFKEQ. This CDR3 reads CASSQEPQGGEKLFF. DNA of the CDR3: TGTGCCAGCAGCCAAGAGCCACAGGGGGGGGAAAAACTGTTTTTT.

This sequence joins TRBV4-1 and TRBJ1-1, with D possibly TRBD1 on 5 matching bases. The germline V and J ends were trimmed by 5 bases and 0 bases, with 19 bases remaining between them. The CDR3 is 17 amino acids. From germline, CDR1 is MGHRA and CDR2 YSYEKL. This chain's CDR3 is CASSSPLDRLVNTEAFF. The CDR3 DNA reads as TGCGCCAGCAGCTCACCCCTTGACAGACTGGTGAACACTGAAGCTTTCTTT.

J is TRBJ2-3 and V is TRBV4-1, with TRBD2 as a possible D gene (5 bases). CDR1 and CDR2 (germline): MGHRA, YSYEKL. The CDR3 covers 14 residues. Trimming shortened V by 0 bases and J by 14 bases, and 18 bases separated the two germline ends. CDR3: CASSQDGGTEVRYF. The CDR3 DNA reads TGCGCCAGCAGCCAAGACGGAGGTACAGAGGTCCGGTATTTT.

The V and J genes are TRBV7-8 and TRBJ2-2; D call uncertain. This CDR3 is built from 14 residues. V gave up 5 bases and J gave up 1 base, with 8 bases separating them. CDR1 and CDR2 from the germline V gene are SGHVS and FQNEAQ. CDR3 residues: CASSKQQNTGELFF. CDR3 coding DNA: TGTGCCAGCAGCAAACAACAGAACACCGGGGAGCTGTTTTTT.

The chain employs TRBV7-8 and TRBJ2-3; 7 positions match TRBD2. This CDR3 spans 16 amino acids. From germline, CDR1 is SGHVS and CDR2 FQNEAQ. The ends lost 5 bases at V and 2 bases at J; junction bases unmatched: 10. This CDR3 is CASSTPSAGYTDTQYF. CDR3 coding DNA: TGTGCCAGCAGCACCCCCTCAGCGGGATACACAGATACGCAGTATTTT.

The rearrangement links TRBV9 to TRBJ2-1; TRBD2 matches 12 bases. Trimming took 0 bases from V and 8 from J; bases not matched to a gene: 3. Germline V lookup: CDR1 SGDLS, CDR2 YYNGEE. The CDR3 runs 15 residues. The CDR3 region is CASSVGLAGGHEQFF. DNA of the CDR3: TGTGCCAGCAGCGTAGGCCTAGCGGGGGGGCATGAGCAGTTCTTC.

V usage is TRBV7-3 and J usage is TRBJ2-1; possibly TRBD2 for D (7 bases). Looked up from germline, CDR1 is SGHTA and CDR2 is FQGTGA. CDR3 length: 16 residues. Trimming stripped 4 bases from V and 9 bases from J, with 22 bases between. The CDR3 region is CASSSVGGGALVEQFF. The CDR3 DNA is TGTGCCAGCAGCTCCGTCGGTGGGGGGGCCTTGGTTGAGCAGTTCTTC.

The CDR3 spells CASSSRTGSYGYTF. DNA of the CDR3: TGTGCCAGCAGCTCCCGGACAGGAAGCTATGGCTACACCTTC. The V and J genes are TRBV5-5 and TRBJ1-2; 7 positions match TRBD1. The V segment lost 3 bases and the J segment 4 bases; nucleotides outside the gene matches: 6. This CDR3 has 14 residues. Germline CDR1 is SGHKS and CDR2 is YYEKEE (reference sequence).

The rearrangement joins TRBV2 to TRBJ2-7; TRBD2 is a possible D gene (5 bases). The CDR3 sequence is 14 residues long. V was clipped by 4 bases and J by 7 bases, with 17 bases between them. CDR1 and CDR2 from the germline V gene are SNHLY and FYNNEI. The DNA for the CDR3 is TGTGCCAGCAGTGCGGCAGCGACGACGGGAGAGCAGTACTTC. Translation: CASSAAATTGEQYF.

The J gene is TRBJ1-3, the V gene TRBV7-9; D may be TRBD1 (6 bases). The germline CDR1 and CDR2 sequences are SEHNR and FQNEAQ (reference sequence). The CDR3 runs 16 residues. The ends were cut back, 5 bases at V and 3 bases at J, with 17 bases in the middle. The CDR3 spells CASSPQGDRIGNTIYF. The DNA of the CDR3 is TGTGCCAGCAGCCCACAGGGAGACAGGATTGGAAACACCATATATTTT.

This chain uses TRBV10-1 with TRBJ2-7; TRBD1 aligns across 8 bases. With 6 bases clipped from V and 5 bases from J, the junction kept 3 bases outside the gene matches. The CDR3 spans 12 residues. CDR1 WNHNN and CDR2 SYGVQD come from the germline V gene (reference sequence). CDR3 DNA sequence: TGCGCCAGCAGCGCAGGGGGCGACGAGCAGTACTTC. Translation: CASSAGGDEQYF.

V gene TRBV3-1 (or the pseudogene TRBV3-2) combines with J gene TRBJ2-1; TRBD2 agrees at 11 bases. In germline, CDR1 is LGHDT, CDR2 YNNKEL (reference sequence). Trimming cost V 3 bases and J 7 bases; bases outside gene matches: 5. This CDR3 comprises 15 residues. This CDR3 is CASSQGSGGANEQFF. DNA of the CDR3: TGTGCCAGCAGCCAGGGTAGCGGGGGGGCTAATGAGCAGTTCTTC.

The chain uses TRBV7-2 and TRBJ2-7; TRBD2 aligns across 9 bases. Trimming at V came to 4 bases and at J to 2 bases, leaving 9 bases not matched to a gene. The CDR3 is 16 amino acids. Germline CDR1 and CDR2: SGHTA and FQGNSA. CDR3 in DNA: TGTGCCAGCAGCTCTCAAGCGGGGGGAAACACCTACGAGCAGTACTTC. Its translation: CASSSQAGGNTYEQYF.

This clone showed up just once. V gene TRBV7-2 combines with J gene TRBJ2-2; 10 bases map to TRBD2. The ends lost 5 bases at V and 6 bases at J; junction bases unmatched: 9. Looked up from germline, CDR1 is SGHTA and CDR2 is FQGNSA. This CDR3 has 16 amino acids. The CDR3 protein is CASSLRSGGASGELFF. In DNA form, the CDR3 reads TGTGCCAGCAGCCTTCGGAGCGGGGGGGCGTCCGGGGAGCTGTTTTTT.

The V and J genes are TRBV12-3 or TRBV12-4 and TRBJ1-1, with D uncertain. Trimming cost V 3 bases and J 7 bases, with 9 bases left between them. This CDR3 has 12 residues. CDR3 coding DNA: TGTGCCAGCAGTTTGGGGAGGATTGAAGCTTTCTTT. Its translation is CASSLGRIEAFF.

This chain connects TRBV7-3 to TRBJ2-5; TRBD2 matches at 11 bases. CDR3 length: 16 amino acids. The junction had 3 bases not matched to a gene; V was cut back by 0 bases and J by 3 bases. Germline CDR1 and CDR2: SGHTA and FQGTGA. Here the CDR3 DNA reads TGTGCCAGCAGCTTAACTAGCGGGGGGGCTGAAGAGACCCAGTACTTC. As protein: CASSLTSGGAEETQYF.

This clone appeared once. The rearrangement uses TRBV7-2 and TRBJ2-3; no reliable D call. CDR3 size: 14 residues. Trimming left V 4 bases short and J 1 base short, with 9 bases between. Germline CDR1 is SGHTA and CDR2 is FQGNSA. CDR3 nucleotide sequence: TGTGCCAGCAGCTCTAACAGAGGCACAGATACGCAGTATTTT. Its translation: CASSSNRGTDTQYF.

The genes are TRBV7-9 and TRBJ1-2; D unresolved. From germline, CDR1 is SEHNR and CDR2 FQNEAQ (reference sequence). The V end was cut by 0 bases, the J end by 4 bases, with 12 bases between. CDR3 length: 15 residues. The CDR3 nucleotides read TGTGCCAGCAGCTTAGCTGGCGGCCTGGCCTATGGCTACACCTTC. Translation gives CASSLAGGLAYGYTF.

The chain employs TRBV14 and TRBJ1-3; D unresolved. This CDR3 spans 14 amino acids. V was pared by 4 bases and J by 1 base, with 8 bases between. Germline values: CDR1 SGHDN, CDR2 FVKESK. The CDR3 is CASSRGLSGNTIYF. CDR3 sequence (DNA): TGTGCCAGCAGCCGCGGGCTATCTGGAAACACCATATATTTT.

This rearrangement joins TRBV12-3 or TRBV12-4 to TRBJ2-5; 9 bases line up with TRBD1. This CDR3 has 13 amino acids. Trimming removed 6 bases from V and 5 bases from J; junction bases left unmatched: 4. The CDR3 here is CASRDRGGETQYF. The CDR3 DNA reads TGTGCCAGCAGGGACAGGGGAGGGGAGACCCAGTACTTC.

V and J are TRBV5-1 and TRBJ1-1; 7 bases agree with TRBD1. Germline V gene sequence: CDR1 SGHRS, CDR2 YFSETQ. The CDR3 covers 15 residues. Unmatched junction bases numbered 8, after V lost 3 bases and J lost 3 bases. CDR3 bases: TGCGCCAGCAGCTCCCTAACAGGGGACGACACTGAAGCTTTCTTT. Translating it yields CASSSLTGDDTEAFF.

The genes are TRBV4-3 and TRBJ2-1; 10 positions match TRBD2. CDR1 and CDR2 (germline): LGHNA, YSLEER. Germline trimming cut 4 bases from V and 2 bases from J; bases unmatched to any gene: 2. The CDR3 sequence is 15 residues long. The CDR3 protein is CASSPSGGAYNEQFF. CDR3 DNA sequence: TGCGCCAGCAGCCCCAGCGGGGGGGCCTACAATGAGCAGTTCTTC.

This clone was found once. The V gene is TRBV6-5, the J gene TRBJ1-1, with a possible D match to TRBD1 (5 bases). V lost 7 bases to trimming and J lost 2 bases, with 14 bases between them. The CDR3 runs 14 residues. The germline V gene encodes CDR1 MNHEY and CDR2 SVGAGI. The CDR3 nucleotides are TGTGCCAGCACTTTAGGGGCATTTAACACTGAAGCTTTCTTT. It is translated as CASTLGAFNTEAFF.

In its sample, this clone was seen a few times. This sample also contains other DNA sequences that code for the same CDR3. The V call is TRBV24-1, the J call TRBJ1-4; 9 bases align to TRBD1. The CDR3 has 15 amino acids. Germline-derived CDR1 and CDR2 are KGHDR and SFDVKD. J gave up 5 bases and V 4 bases, and 4 bases lay outside the gene matches. The CDR3: CATSEAGTGNEKLFF. In DNA, the CDR3 is TGTGCCACCAGTGAGGCCGGGACAGGGAATGAAAAACTGTTTTTT.

CDR3 DNA: TGTGCCAGCAGTTACTCGCCTAGCGGGGGTTACGAGCAGTACTTC. Its protein is CASSYSPSGGYEQYF. This chain joins TRBV6-2 or TRBV6-3 and TRBJ2-7, with 10 bases identical to TRBD2. The CDR3 is 15 residues long. The trim removed 0 bases at V and 4 bases at J, leaving 3 bases unmatched. CDR1 is MNHEY and CDR2 is SVGEGT in the germline V gene.